Listed here are 8 T cell receptor beta chains from one sample, sequenced in a study of CXCR3-negative and CXCR3-positive naive CD8 T cells. It was by 5' RACE with UMI labels that the TRB cDNA libraries were prepared. TCRdb reanalyzed the 5' RACE reads and collapses them to one entry per CDR3 protein, without DNA. The sample data list about 62,000 distinct CDR3 sequences. The sample consisted of naive CXCR3- CD8+ T cells from blood. The sample's subset: CD45RO-CCR7+CD27+CD95- naive CD8+ T cells lacking CXCR3 (TNR3-). These receptors were taken from a human donor in good health. Some clones in this sample may be carry-over from other donors' samples.

The V gene is TRBV5-1, the J gene TRBJ2-7; the TCRdb call, TRBD2, lacks DNA for checking. CDR3 size: 13 residues. Germline V gene sequence: CDR1 SGHRS, CDR2 YFSETQ. This CDR3 is CASSSGLDYEQYF.

The J gene is TRBJ2-7, the V gene TRBV29-1; TCRdb outputs TRBD1, but without DNA this stays unchecked. The CDR3 totals 14 residues. The germline gives CDR1 SQVTM, CDR2 ANQGSEA. The CDR3 spells CSARTGGASYEQYF.

This chain uses TRBV6-1 with TRBJ2-7. CDR1 is MNHNS, CDR2 SASEGT, per germline. The CDR3 length is 11 residues. CDR3 residues: CASISVNEQYF.

The chain recombines TRBV7-9 with TRBJ2-2; the TCRdb call, TRBD2, lacks DNA for checking. Per germline, CDR1 SEHNR and CDR2 FQNEAQ (reference sequence). This CDR3 contains 16 residues. The CDR3 sequence is CASSPWSGPSTGELFF.

V gene TRBV29-1 combines with J gene TRBJ2-7; the TCRdb D gene call, TRBD1, has no DNA to confirm it. The CDR3 runs to 14 residues. Germline CDR1 is SQVTM and CDR2 is ANQGSEA. Here the CDR3 reads CSVYVGDRSYEQYF.

The rearrangement links TRBV28 to TRBJ1-4; TCRdb proposes TRBD1, but this gene call is untestable without DNA. This CDR3 has 16 amino acids. The germline V gene has CDR1 MDHEN and CDR2 SYDVKM. The CDR3 spells CASNPPGAGLNEKLFF.

V usage is TRBV9 and J usage is TRBJ2-1; TCRdb's D gene call, TRBD1, goes unchecked for lack of DNA. Germline V gene lookup returns CDR1 SGDLS and CDR2 YYNGEE. This CDR3 spans 13 amino acids. This CDR3 is CASSARGRAEQFF. Using reference TRBV9 and TRBJ2-1 for the parts outside the CDR3, the full variable domain is DSGVTQTPKHLITATGQRVTLRCSPRSGDLSVYWYQQSLDQGLQFLIQYYNGEERAKGNILERFSAQQFPDLHSELNLSSLELGDSALYFCASSARGRAEQFFGPGTRLTVL.

The chain joins TRBV29-1 to TRBJ2-2. CDR1 is SQVTM and CDR2 is ANQGSEA in the germline V gene. The CDR3 runs 15 residues. This CDR3 is CSVDFSGSETGELFF.